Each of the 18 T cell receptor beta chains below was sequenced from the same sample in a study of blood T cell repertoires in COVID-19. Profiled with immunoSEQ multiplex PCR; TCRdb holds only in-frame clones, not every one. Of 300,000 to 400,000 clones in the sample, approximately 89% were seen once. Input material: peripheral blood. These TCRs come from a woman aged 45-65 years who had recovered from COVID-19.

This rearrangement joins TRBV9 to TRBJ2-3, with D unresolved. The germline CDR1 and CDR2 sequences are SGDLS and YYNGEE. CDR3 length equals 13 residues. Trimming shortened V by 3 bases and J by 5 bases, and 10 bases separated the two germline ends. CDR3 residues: CASSAPTQDTQYF. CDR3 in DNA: TGTGCCAGCAGCGCCCCGACTCAAGATACGCAGTATTTT.

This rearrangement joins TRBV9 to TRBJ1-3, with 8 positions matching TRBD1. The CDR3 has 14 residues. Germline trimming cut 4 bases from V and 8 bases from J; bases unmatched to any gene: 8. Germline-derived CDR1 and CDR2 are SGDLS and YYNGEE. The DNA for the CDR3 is TGTGCCAGCAGCACAAGGACAGGGTGGGACACCATATATTTT. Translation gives CASSTRTGWDTIYF. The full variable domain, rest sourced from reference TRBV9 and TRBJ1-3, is DSGVTQTPKHLITATGQRVTLRCSPRSGDLSVYWYQQSLDQGLQFLIQYYNGEERAKGNILERFSAQQFPDLHSELNLSSLELGDSALYFCASSTRTGWDTIYFGEGSWLTVV.

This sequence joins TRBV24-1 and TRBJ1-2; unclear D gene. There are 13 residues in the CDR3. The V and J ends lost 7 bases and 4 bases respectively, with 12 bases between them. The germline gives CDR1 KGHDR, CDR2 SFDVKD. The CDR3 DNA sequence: TGTGCCACCAGCGGAGTACCGAGCTATGGCTACACCTTC. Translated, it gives CATSGVPSYGYTF.

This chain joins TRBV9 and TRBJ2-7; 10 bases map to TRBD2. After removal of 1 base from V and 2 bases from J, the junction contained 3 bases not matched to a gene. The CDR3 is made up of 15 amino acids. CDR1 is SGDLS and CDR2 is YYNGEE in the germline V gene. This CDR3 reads CASSVSSGSPYEQYF. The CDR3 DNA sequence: TGTGCCAGCAGCGTATCTAGCGGGAGTCCCTACGAGCAGTACTTC.

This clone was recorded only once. This chain's CDR3 is CASSLRNTGGKLFF. The CDR3 DNA follows: TGTGCCAGCAGTTTAAGGAACACCGGCGGGAAACTGTTTTTT. The chain carries TRBV28 and TRBJ1-4; D unclear. Germline CDR1 and CDR2: MDHEN and SYDVKM. This CDR3 is 14 amino acids long. Trimming removed 2 bases at V and 11 bases at J, with 15 bases between.

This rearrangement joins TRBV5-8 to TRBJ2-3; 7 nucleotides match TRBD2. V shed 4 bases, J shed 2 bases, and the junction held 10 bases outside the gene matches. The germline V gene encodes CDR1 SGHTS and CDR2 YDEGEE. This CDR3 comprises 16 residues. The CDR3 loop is CASSPPGGSPTDTQYF. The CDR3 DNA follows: TGTGCCAGCAGCCCGCCGGGGGGTAGTCCCACAGATACGCAGTATTTT. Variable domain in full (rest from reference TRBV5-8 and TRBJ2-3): EAGVTQSPTHLIKTRGQQATLRCSPISGHTSVYWYQQALGLGLQFLLWYDEGEERNRGNFPPRFSGRQFPNYSSELNVNALELEDSALYLCASSPPGGSPTDTQYFGPGTRLTVL.

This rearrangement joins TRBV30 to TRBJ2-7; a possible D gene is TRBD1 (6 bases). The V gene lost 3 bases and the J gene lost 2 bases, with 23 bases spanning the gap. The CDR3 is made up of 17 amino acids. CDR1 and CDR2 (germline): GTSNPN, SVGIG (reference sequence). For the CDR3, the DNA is TGTGCCTGGAGGGGCCCGGGGCAGGGGCTCTTCACCTACGAGCAGTACTTC. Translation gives CAWRGPGQGLFTYEQYF.

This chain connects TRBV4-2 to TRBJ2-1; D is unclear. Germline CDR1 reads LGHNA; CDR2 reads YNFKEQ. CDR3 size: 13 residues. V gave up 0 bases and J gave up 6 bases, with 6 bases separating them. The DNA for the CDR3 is TGTGCCAGCAGCCAAGACCTAGGCAATGAGCAGTTCTTC. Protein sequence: CASSQDLGNEQFF.

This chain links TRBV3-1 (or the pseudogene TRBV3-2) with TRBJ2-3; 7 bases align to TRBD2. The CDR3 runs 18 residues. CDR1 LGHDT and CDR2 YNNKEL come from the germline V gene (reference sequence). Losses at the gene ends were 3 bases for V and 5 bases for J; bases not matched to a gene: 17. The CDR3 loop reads CASSHHTPRERGQDTQYF. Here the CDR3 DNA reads TGTGCCAGCAGCCATCACACCCCAAGGGAGCGGGGTCAAGATACGCAGTATTTT.

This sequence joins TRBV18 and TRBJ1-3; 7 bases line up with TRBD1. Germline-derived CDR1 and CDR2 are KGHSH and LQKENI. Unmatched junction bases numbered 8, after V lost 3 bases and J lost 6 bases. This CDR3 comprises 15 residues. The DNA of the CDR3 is TGTGCCAGCTCACCGGCTCGAACAGGGGAAAACACCATATATTTT. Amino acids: CASSPARTGENTIYF.

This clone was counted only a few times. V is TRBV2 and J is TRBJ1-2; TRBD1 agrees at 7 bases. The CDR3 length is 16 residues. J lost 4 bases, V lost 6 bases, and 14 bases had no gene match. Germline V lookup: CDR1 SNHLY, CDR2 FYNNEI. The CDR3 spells CASSRDSLSFGYGYTF. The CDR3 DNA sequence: TGTGCCAGCAGCCGGGACAGTCTCTCCTTCGGCTATGGCTACACCTTC. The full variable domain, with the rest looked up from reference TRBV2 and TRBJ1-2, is EPEVTQTPSHQVTQMGQEVILRCVPISNHLYFYWYRQILGQKVEFLVSFYNNEISEKSEIFDDQFSVERPDGSNFTLKIRSTKLEDSAMYFCASSRDSLSFGYGYTFGSGTRLTVV.

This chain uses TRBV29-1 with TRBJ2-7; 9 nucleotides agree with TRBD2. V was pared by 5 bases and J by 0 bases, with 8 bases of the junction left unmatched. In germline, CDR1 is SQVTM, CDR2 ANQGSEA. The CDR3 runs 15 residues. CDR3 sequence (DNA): TGCAGCGTTCCGAATAGCGGGAGTGGCTCCTACGAGCAGTACTTC. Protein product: CSVPNSGSGSYEQYF.

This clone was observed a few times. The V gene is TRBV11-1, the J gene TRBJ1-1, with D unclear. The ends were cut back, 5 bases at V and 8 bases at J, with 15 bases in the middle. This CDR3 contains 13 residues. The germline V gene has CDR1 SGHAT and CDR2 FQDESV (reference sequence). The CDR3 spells CASSTDPYGEAFF. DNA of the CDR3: TGTGCCAGCAGCACAGACCCTTACGGAGAAGCTTTCTTT.

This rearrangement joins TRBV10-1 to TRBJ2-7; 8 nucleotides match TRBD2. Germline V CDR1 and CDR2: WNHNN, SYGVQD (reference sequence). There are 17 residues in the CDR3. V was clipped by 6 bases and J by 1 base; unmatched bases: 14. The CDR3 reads CASSPGLGSTGSYEQYF. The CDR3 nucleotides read TGCGCCAGCAGCCCGGGACTAGGATCAACGGGGTCCTACGAGCAGTACTTC.

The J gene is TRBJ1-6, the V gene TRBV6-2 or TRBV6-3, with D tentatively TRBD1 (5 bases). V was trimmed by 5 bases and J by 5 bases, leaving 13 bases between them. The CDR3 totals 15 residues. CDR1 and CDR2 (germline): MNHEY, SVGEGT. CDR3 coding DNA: TGTGCCAGCAGTACCGGGACTGCCGATAATTCACCCCTCCACTTT. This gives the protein CASSTGTADNSPLHF.

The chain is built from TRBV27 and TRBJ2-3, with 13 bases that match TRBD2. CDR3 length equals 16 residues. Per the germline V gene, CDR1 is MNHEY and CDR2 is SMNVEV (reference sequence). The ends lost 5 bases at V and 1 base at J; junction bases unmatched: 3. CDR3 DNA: TGTGCCAGCAGTCCCACTAGCGGGAGGGGCACAGATACGCAGTATTTT. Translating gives CASSPTSGRGTDTQYF.

This CDR3 is CASSSPGGGGSYGYTF. CDR3 DNA sequence: TGCGCCAGCAGCTCCCCGGGAGGGGGCGGATCCTATGGCTACACCTTC. V gene TRBV5-1 combines with J gene TRBJ1-2, with TRBD1 matching over 7 bases. The V segment lost 3 bases and the J segment 4 bases; nucleotides outside the gene matches: 12. The CDR3 length is 16 residues. CDR1 is SGHRS, CDR2 YFSETQ, per germline.

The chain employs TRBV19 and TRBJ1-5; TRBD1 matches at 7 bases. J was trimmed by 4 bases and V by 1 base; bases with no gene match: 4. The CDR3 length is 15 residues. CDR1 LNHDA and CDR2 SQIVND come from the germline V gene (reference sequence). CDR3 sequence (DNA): TGTGCCAGTAGTATAGCTGAGACAGGGAATCAGCCCCAGCATTTT. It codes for CASSIAETGNQPQHF.